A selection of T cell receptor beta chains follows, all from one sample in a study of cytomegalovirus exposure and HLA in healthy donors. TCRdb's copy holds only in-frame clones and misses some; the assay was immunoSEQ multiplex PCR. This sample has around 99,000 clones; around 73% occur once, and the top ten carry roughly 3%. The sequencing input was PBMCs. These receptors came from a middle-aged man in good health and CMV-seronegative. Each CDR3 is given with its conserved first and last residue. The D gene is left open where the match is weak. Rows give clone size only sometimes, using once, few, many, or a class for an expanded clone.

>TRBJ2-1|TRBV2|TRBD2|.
CASSEGGLAGVEQFF
TGTGCCAGCAGTGAGGGCGGGCTAGCGGGAGTTGAGCAGTTCTTC
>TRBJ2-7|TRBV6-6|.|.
CASSYDRGGYEQYF
TGTGCCAGCAGTTACGACAGGGGAGGGTACGAGCAGTACTTC
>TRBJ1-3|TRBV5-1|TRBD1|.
CASSLRTGGSGNTIYF
TGCGCCAGCAGCTTAAGGACAGGGGGCTCTGGAAACACCATATATTTT
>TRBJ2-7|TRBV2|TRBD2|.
CASRGLAGTYEQYF
TGTGCCAGCAGAGGACTAGCGGGGACCTACGAGCAGTACTTC
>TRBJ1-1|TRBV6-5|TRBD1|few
CASSYSARGRGTEAFF
TGTGCCAGCAGTTACTCGGCTAGGGGGCGGGGCACTGAAGCTTTCTTT
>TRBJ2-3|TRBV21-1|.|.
CASSWGLAGKPETRDTQYF
TGTGCCAGCAGCTGGGGACTAGCGGGAAAGCCCGAGACGAGGGATACGCAGTATTTT
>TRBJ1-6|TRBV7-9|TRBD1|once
CASSSGTGGSPLHF
TGTGCCAGCAGCTCCGGGACAGGGGGTTCACCCCTCCACTTT
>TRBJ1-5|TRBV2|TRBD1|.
CASSELRLGGWQPQHF
TGTGCCAGCAGTGAACTTCGTTTAGGGGGCTGGCAGCCCCAGCATTTT
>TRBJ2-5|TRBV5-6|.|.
CASSLTEETQYF
TGTGCCAGCAGCTTAACAGAAGAGACCCAGTACTTC
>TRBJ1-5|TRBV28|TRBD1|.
CASRPPGTVNNQPQHF
TGTGCCAGCAGACCACCCGGGACAGTGAACAATCAGCCCCAGCATTTT
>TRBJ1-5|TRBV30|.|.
CAWSYTGLLNQPQHF
TGTGCCTGGAGTTACACAGGCCTACTTAATCAGCCCCAGCATTTT
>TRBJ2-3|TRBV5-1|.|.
CASSEPGADTQYF
TGCGCCAGCAGCGAACCAGGGGCCGATACGCAGTATTTT
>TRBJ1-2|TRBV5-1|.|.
CASSLGTQVNYGYTF
TGCGCCAGCAGCTTGGGAACTCAGGTTAACTATGGCTACACCTTC
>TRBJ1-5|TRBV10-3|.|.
CAISGLDTSNQPQHF
TGTGCCATCAGTGGATTGGACACTAGCAATCAGCCCCAGCATTTT
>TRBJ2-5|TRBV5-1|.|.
CASSLAVGQGKTQYF
TGCGCCAGCAGCTTGGCGGTCGGGCAGGGGAAGACCCAGTACTTC
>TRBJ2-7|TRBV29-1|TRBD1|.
CSEGQGGAEQYF
TGCAGCGAAGGACAGGGGGGTGCCGAGCAGTACTTC
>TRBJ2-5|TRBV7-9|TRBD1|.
CASSRGDRVQETQYF
TGTGCCAGCAGCCGTGGCGACAGGGTCCAAGAGACCCAGTACTTC
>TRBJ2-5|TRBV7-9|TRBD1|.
CASSLEAGGQETQYF
TGTGCCAGCAGCTTAGAGGCAGGGGGCCAAGAGACCCAGTACTTC
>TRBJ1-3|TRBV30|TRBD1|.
CACQTGDGNGNTIYF
TGTGCCTGCCAGACAGGGGATGGCAATGGAAACACCATATATTTT
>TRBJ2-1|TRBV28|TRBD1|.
CASSPLDRGYEQFF
TGTGCCAGCAGTCCCCTGGACAGGGGGTATGAGCAGTTCTTC
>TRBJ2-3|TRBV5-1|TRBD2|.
CASSLDGRDTDTQYF
TGCGCCAGCAGCTTGGACGGGAGGGACACAGATACGCAGTATTTT
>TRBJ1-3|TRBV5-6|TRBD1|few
CASSLVWGTVEF
TGTGCCAGCAGCTTGGTGTGGGGGACAGTCGAGTTT
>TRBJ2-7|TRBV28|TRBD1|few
CASRLDRGRYEQYF
TGTGCCAGCAGGTTGGACAGGGGACGGTACGAGCAGTACTTC
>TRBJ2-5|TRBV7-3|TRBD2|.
CASSARAGGRETQYF
TGTGCCAGCAGCGCAAGAGCGGGGGGGCGGGAGACCCAGTACTTC
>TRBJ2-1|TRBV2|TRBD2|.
CASSTLSGGQFF
TGTGCCAGCAGTACTTTAAGCGGGGGGCAGTTCTTC
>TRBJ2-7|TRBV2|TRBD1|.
CASSQDMTGSYEQYF
TGTGCCAGCAGTCAGGACATGACAGGGAGCTACGAGCAGTACTTC
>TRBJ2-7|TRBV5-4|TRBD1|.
CASSSDRVYGQYF
TGTGCCAGCAGCTCGGACAGGGTCTACGGGCAGTACTTC
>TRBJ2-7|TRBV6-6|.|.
CASSYELEQYF
TGTGCCAGCAGTTACGAACTCGAGCAGTACTTC
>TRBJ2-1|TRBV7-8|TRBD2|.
CASSPRTSGGRTYNEQFF
TGTGCCAGCAGCCCTAGGACTAGCGGGGGCCGCACCTACAATGAGCAGTTCTTC
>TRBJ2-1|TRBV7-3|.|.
CASSSQSYNEQFF
TGTGCCAGCAGCTCCCAGTCCTACAATGAGCAGTTCTTC
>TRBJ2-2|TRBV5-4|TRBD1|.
CASSSTGTGDTGELFF
TGTGCCAGCAGCTCGACCGGGACAGGGGATACCGGGGAGCTGTTTTTT
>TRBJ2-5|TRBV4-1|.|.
CASSQDSGRWETQYF
TGCGCCAGCAGCCAAGATTCAGGGAGGTGGGAGACCCAGTACTTC
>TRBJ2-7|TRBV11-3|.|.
CASSDSGLLYEQYF
TGTGCCAGCAGCGATTCGGGACTTCTCTACGAGCAGTACTTC
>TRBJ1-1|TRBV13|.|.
CASSLRAGVNTEAFF
TGTGCCAGCAGCTTAAGGGCAGGGGTGAACACTGAAGCTTTCTTT
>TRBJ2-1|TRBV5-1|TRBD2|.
CASSLVRGGGVDEQFF
TGCGCCAGCAGCTTGGTGAGGGGCGGGGGGGTCGATGAGCAGTTCTTC
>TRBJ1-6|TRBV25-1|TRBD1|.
CASSEFWTGDGNSPLHF
TGTGCCAGCAGTGAATTCTGGACAGGGGATGGTAATTCACCCCTCCACTTT
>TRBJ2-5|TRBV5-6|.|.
CASSTGLRNRQETQYF
TGTGCCAGCAGCACGGGACTGCGGAATCGGCAAGAGACCCAGTACTTC
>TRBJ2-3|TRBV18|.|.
CASSPRSFRDTDTQYF
TGTGCCAGCTCACCACGGTCTTTTCGCGACACAGATACGCAGTATTTT
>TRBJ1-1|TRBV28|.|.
CASSPPVGNTEAFF
TGTGCCAGCAGTCCCCCGGTTGGGAACACTGAAGCTTTCTTT
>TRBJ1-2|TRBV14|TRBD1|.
CASSQIRLGTAYGYTF
TGTGCCAGCAGCCAAATAAGATTAGGGACAGCGTATGGCTACACCTTC
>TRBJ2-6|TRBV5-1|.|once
CASSLASGLAGGSGANVLTF
TGCGCCAGCAGCTTGGCCTCGGGGCTTGCCGGAGGGTCTGGGGCCAACGTCCTGACTTTC